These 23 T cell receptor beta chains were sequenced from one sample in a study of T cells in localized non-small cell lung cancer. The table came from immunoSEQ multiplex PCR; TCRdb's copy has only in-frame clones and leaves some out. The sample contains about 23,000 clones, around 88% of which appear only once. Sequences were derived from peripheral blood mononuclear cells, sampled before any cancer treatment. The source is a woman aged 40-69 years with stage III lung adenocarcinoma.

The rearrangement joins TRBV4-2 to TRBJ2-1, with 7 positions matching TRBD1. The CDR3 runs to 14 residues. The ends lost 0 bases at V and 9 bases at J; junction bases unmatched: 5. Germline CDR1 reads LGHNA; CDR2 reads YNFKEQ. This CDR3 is CASSQDPHRGEQFF. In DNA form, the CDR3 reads TGTGCCAGCAGCCAAGATCCCCACAGGGGTGAGCAGTTCTTC.

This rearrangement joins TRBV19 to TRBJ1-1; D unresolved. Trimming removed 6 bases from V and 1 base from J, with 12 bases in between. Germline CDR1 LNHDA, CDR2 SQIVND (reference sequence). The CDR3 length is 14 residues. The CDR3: CASSWMARNTEAFF. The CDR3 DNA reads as TGTGCCAGTAGCTGGATGGCTAGGAACACTGAAGCTTTCTTT.

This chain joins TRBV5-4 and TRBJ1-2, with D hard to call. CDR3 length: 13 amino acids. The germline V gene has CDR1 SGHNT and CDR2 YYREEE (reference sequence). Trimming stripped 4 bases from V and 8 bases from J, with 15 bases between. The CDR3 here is CASSPPLASGYTF. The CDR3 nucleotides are TGTGCCAGCAGCCCTCCTCTCGCGTCCGGCTACACCTTC.

The CDR3 here is CAWKPQGFSSPLHF. CDR3 sequence (DNA): TGTGCCTGGAAACCCCAGGGTTTCAGTTCACCCCTCCACTTT. V is TRBV30 and J is TRBJ1-6, with D tentatively TRBD1 (5 bases). This CDR3 contains 14 residues. Trimming left V 4 bases short and J 9 bases short, with 16 bases between. Germline lookup yields CDR1 GTSNPN and CDR2 SVGIG (reference sequence). Full variable domain (rest looked up from reference TRBV30 and TRBJ1-6): SQTIHQWPATLVQPVGSPLSLECTVEGTSNPNLYWYRQAAGRGLQLLFYSVGIGQISSEVPQNLSASRPQDRQFILSSKKLLLSDSGFYLCAWKPQGFSSPLHFGNGTRLTVT.

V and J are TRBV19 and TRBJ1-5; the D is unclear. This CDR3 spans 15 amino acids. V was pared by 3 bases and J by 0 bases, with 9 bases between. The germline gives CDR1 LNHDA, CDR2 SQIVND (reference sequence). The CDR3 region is CASSIGPISNQPQHF. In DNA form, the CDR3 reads TGTGCCAGTAGTATTGGCCCTATTAGCAATCAGCCCCAGCATTTT.

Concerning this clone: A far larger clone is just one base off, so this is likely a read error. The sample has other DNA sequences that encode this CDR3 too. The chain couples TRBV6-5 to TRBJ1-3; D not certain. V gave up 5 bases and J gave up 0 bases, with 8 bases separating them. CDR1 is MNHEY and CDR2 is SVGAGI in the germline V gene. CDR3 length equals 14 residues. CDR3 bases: TGTGCCAGCAGTGATGGGGTCTCTGGAAACACCATATATTTT. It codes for CASSDGVSGNTIYF.

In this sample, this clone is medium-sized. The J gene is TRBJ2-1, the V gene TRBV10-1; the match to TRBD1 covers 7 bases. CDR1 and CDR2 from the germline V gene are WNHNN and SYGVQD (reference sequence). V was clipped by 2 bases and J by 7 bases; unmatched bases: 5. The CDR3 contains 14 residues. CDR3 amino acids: CASSETGTANEQFF. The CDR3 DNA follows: TGCGCCAGCAGTGAGACTGGGACAGCTAATGAGCAGTTCTTC.

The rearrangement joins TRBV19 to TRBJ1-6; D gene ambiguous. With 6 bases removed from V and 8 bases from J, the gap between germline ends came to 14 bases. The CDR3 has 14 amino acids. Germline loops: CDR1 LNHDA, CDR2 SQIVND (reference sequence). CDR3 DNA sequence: TGTGCCAGTAGCGGGTGGGCTAAAGATTCACCCCTCCACTTT. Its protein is CASSGWAKDSPLHF.

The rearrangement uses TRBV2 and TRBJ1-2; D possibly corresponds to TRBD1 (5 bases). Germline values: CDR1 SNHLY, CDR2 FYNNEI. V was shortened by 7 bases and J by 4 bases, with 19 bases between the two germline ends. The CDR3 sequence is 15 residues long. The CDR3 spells CASTVGGVAPYGYTF. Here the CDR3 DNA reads TGTGCCAGCACCGTGGGGGGGGTGGCTCCCTATGGCTACACCTTC.

CDR3 DNA: TGTGCCAGCAGTTACAGCACAGGGGTTGAAGCTTTCTTT. It specifies CASSYSTGVEAFF. This rearrangement joins TRBV6-5 to TRBJ1-1; 7 bases align to TRBD1. The V and J ends lost 2 bases and 7 bases, in that order; junction bases with no gene match: 4. Germline V gene lookup returns CDR1 MNHEY and CDR2 SVGAGI. CDR3 length: 13 residues.

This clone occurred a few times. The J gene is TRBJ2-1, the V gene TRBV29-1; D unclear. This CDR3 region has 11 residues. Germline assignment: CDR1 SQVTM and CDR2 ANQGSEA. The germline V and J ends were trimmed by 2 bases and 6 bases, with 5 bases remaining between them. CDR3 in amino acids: CSVEWGNEQFF. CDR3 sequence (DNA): TGCAGCGTTGAATGGGGCAATGAGCAGTTCTTC.

The CDR3 nucleotides are TGTGCCAGCAGCGTAGAGTGGGTGGCCGGGGAGCTGTTTTTT. This encodes CASSVEWVAGELFF. The chain couples TRBV9 to TRBJ2-2; D unclear. The CDR3 has 14 amino acids. Germline values: CDR1 SGDLS, CDR2 YYNGEE. The V end was cut by 0 bases, the J end by 6 bases, with 9 bases between.

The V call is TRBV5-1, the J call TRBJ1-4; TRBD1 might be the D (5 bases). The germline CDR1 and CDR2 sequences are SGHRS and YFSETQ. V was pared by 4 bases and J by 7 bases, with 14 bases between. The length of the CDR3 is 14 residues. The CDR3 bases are TGCGCCAGCAGCCAGGGAATCGGGGGTGAAAAACTGTTTTTT. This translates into CASSQGIGGEKLFF. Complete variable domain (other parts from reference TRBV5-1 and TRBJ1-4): KAGVTQTPRYLIKTRGQQVTLSCSPISGHRSVSWYQQTPGQGLQFLFEYFSETQRNKGNFPGRFSGRQFSNSRSEMNVSTLELGDSALYLCASSQGIGGEKLFFGSGTQLSVL.

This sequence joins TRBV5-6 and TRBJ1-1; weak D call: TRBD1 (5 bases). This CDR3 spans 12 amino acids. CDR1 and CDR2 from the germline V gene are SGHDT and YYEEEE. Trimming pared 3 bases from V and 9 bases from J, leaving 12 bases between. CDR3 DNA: TGTGCCAGCAGCTGGGATCGGGGCCAAGCTTTCTTT. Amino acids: CASSWDRGQAFF.

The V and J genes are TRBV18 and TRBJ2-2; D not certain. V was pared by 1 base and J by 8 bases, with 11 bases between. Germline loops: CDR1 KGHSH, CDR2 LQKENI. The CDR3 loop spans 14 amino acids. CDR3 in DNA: TGTGCCAGCTCACCACAGGGATCGGCGGGGGAGCTGTTTTTT. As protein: CASSPQGSAGELFF.

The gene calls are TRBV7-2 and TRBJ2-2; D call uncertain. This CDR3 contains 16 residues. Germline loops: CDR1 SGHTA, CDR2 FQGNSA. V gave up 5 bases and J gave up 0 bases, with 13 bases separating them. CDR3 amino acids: CASSLRPPPNTGELFF. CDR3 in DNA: TGTGCCAGCAGCCTCCGACCGCCTCCGAACACCGGGGAGCTGTTTTTT. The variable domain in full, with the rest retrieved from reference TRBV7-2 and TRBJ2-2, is GAGVSQSPSNKVTEKGKDVELRCDPISGHTALYWYRQSLGQGLEFLIYFQGNSAPDKSGLPSDRFSAERTGGSVSTLTIQRTQQEDSAVYLCASSLRPPPNTGELFFGEGSRLTVL.

The CDR3 loop reads CASSNGEAGTFSTDTQYF. CDR3 nucleotide sequence: TGTGCCAGCAGCAATGGGGAGGCGGGAACCTTTAGCACAGATACGCAGTATTTT. The chain links TRBV7-4 to TRBJ2-3, with a possible D match to TRBD2 (6 bases). CDR1 is SGHVT and CDR2 is SQSDAQ in the germline V gene. V shed 5 bases and J shed 0 bases, with 21 bases lying between them. CDR3 size: 18 residues.

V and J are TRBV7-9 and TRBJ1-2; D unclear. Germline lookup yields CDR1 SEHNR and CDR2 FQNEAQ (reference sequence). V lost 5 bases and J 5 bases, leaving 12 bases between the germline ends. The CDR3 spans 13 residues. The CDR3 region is CASSPPRRYGYTF. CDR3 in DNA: TGTGCCAGCAGCCCCCCCCGGCGGTATGGCTACACCTTC. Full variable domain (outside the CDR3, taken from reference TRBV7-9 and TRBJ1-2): DTGVSQNPRHKITKRGQNVTFRCDPISEHNRLYWYRQTLGQGPEFLTYFQNEAQLEKSRLLSDRFSAERPKGSFSTLEIQRTEQGDSAMYLCASSPPRRYGYTFGSGTRLTVV.

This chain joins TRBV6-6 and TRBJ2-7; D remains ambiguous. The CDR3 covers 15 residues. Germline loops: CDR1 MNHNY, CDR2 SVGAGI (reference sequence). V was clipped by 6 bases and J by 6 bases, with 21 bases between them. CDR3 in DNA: TGTGCCAGCAGCCTCCAAATACGACCCGATTTCGAGCAGTACTTC. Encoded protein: CASSLQIRPDFEQYF.

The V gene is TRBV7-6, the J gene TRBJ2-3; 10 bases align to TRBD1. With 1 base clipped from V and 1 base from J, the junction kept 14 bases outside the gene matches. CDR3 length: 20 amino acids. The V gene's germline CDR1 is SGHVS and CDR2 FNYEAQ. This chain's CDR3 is CASSLGVRTGGIRGTDTQYF. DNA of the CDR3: TGTGCCAGCAGCTTAGGAGTGAGGACAGGGGGAATAAGGGGCACAGATACGCAGTATTTT.

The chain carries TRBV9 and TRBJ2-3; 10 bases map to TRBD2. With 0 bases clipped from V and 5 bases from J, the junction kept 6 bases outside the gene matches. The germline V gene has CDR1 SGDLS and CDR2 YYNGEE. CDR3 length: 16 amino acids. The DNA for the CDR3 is TGTGCCAGCAGCGTAGAGGGAGCGGGAGGGGTAGATACGCAGTATTTT. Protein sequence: CASSVEGAGGVDTQYF.

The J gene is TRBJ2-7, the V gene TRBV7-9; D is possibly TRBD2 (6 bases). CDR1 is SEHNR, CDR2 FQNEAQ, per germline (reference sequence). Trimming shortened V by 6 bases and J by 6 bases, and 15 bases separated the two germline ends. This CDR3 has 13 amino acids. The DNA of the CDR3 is TGTGCCAGCAGTTTCGGAGGGCCCAGCGAGCAGTACTTC. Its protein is CASSFGGPSEQYF.

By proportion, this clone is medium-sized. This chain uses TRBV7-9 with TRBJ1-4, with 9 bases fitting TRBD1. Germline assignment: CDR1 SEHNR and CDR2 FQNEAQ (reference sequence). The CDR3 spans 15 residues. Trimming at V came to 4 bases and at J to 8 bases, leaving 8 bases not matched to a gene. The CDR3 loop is CASSSLGQGEEKLFF. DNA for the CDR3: TGTGCCAGCAGCTCCCTGGGACAGGGAGAAGAAAAACTGTTTTTT. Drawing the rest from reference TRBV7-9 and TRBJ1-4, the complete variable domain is DTGVSQNPRHKITKRGQNVTFRCDPISEHNRLYWYRQTLGQGPEFLTYFQNEAQLEKSRLLSDRFSAERPKGSFSTLEIQRTEQGDSAMYLCASSSLGQGEEKLFFGSGTQLSVL.